These 30 T cell receptor beta chains were sequenced from one sample in a study of cytomegalovirus exposure and HLA in healthy donors. The table came from immunoSEQ multiplex PCR; TCRdb's copy has only in-frame clones and leaves some out. The table lists roughly 250,000 clones, approximately 83% of them singletons. The sample consisted of PBMCs. The receptors shown here come from a woman aged 25-40 years in good health and CMV-seropositive.

The CDR3 nucleotides are TGTGCCAGCAGTCCTGGGACAGGGAAGAACACCGGGGAGCTGTTTTTT. Its protein is CASSPGTGKNTGELFF. The J gene is TRBJ2-2, the V gene TRBV6-4, with 9 bases fitting TRBD1. CDR1 is MRHNA, CDR2 SNTAGT, per germline. This CDR3 is built from 16 residues. Losses at the gene ends were 5 bases for V and 1 base for J; bases not matched to a gene: 5.

This chain uses TRBV11-2 with TRBJ2-7; tentative D call: TRBD1 (5 bases). Germline CDR1 and CDR2: SGHAT and FQNNGV. The CDR3 spans 15 residues. Trimming shortened V by 5 bases and J by 2 bases, and 16 bases separated the two germline ends. In DNA form, the CDR3 reads TGTGCCAGCAGCCCCCTTTCCAGGGTAGCCTACGAGCAGTACTTC. Translating it yields CASSPLSRVAYEQYF.

The chain is built from TRBV5-8 and TRBJ2-4; possibly TRBD1 for D (7 bases). Germline CDR1 is SGHTS and CDR2 is YDEGEE. CDR3 size: 15 residues. Trimming took 3 bases from V and 5 from J, leaving 15 bases between them. CDR3 amino acids: CASSSGGGTENIQYF. The CDR3 nucleotides are TGTGCCAGCAGCTCCGGAGGGGGCACGGAAAACATTCAGTACTTC.

The rearrangement links TRBV29-1 to TRBJ2-7; 7 bases align to TRBD1. Germline V gene sequence: CDR1 SQVTM, CDR2 ANQGSEA. The CDR3 spans 11 residues. The junction had 7 bases not matched to a gene; V was cut back by 8 bases and J by 6 bases. CDR3 sequence: CSSRQGSEQYF. The CDR3 DNA reads as TGCAGCTCCAGACAGGGTAGCGAGCAGTACTTC.

V gene TRBV11-3 combines with J gene TRBJ2-1; weak D call: TRBD2 (5 bases). The V gene's germline CDR1 is SGHNT and CDR2 YENEEA. The CDR3 runs to 14 residues. Trimming pared 1 base from V and 5 bases from J, leaving 9 bases between. The CDR3 nucleotides read TGTGCCAGCAGCTTAGGAACTAGTGACAATGAGCAGTTCTTC. It yields the protein CASSLGTSDNEQFF.

The chain links TRBV6-1 to TRBJ1-2; D gene ambiguous. The germline V gene encodes CDR1 MNHNS and CDR2 SASEGT. CDR3 size: 14 residues. Trimming took 3 bases from V and 2 from J, leaving 10 bases between them. The CDR3 is CASSERSGNYGYTF. The CDR3 nucleotides read TGTGCCAGCAGTGAGCGGTCGGGAAACTATGGCTACACCTTC.

The V and J genes are TRBV27 and TRBJ1-5, with a weak D call TRBD1 (6 bases). V lost 3 bases, J lost 5 bases, and 11 bases lay in between. Germline V gives CDR1 MNHEY, CDR2 SMNVEV (reference sequence). The CDR3 loop spans 14 amino acids. The CDR3: CASSLGAGDQPQHF. CDR3 coding DNA: TGTGCCAGCAGTTTGGGGGCAGGGGATCAGCCCCAGCATTTT.

The count of this clone is one. This sequence joins TRBV7-2 and TRBJ2-7, with TRBD2 matching 8 bases. The germline V gene encodes CDR1 SGHTA and CDR2 FQGNSA. The length of the CDR3 is 14 residues. V gave up 5 bases and J gave up 3 bases; unmatched junction bases: 6. The CDR3 sequence: CASSTGTRVYEQYF. The DNA for the CDR3 is TGTGCCAGCAGCACCGGGACTAGAGTCTACGAGCAGTACTTC. Full variable domain (outside the CDR3, taken from reference TRBV7-2 and TRBJ2-7): GAGVSQSPSNKVTEKGKDVELRCDPISGHTALYWYRQSLGQGLEFLIYFQGNSAPDKSGLPSDRFSAERTGGSVSTLTIQRTQQEDSAVYLCASSTGTRVYEQYFGPGTRLTVT.

This chain uses TRBV30 with TRBJ1-3, with D possibly TRBD1 on 6 matching bases. Between the trimmed V and J ends, which lost 1 base and 0 bases, there was a span of 13 bases. The CDR3 sequence is 16 residues long. Germline lookup yields CDR1 GTSNPN and CDR2 SVGIG (reference sequence). Here the CDR3 DNA reads TGTGCCTGGAGTGGTGATAGGGGGAGCTCTGGAAACACCATATATTTT. Its translation is CAWSGDRGSSGNTIYF.

The chain uses TRBV6-1 and TRBJ1-2, with 7 bases identical to TRBD1. Germline CDR1 reads MNHNS; CDR2 reads SASEGT. CDR3 length: 12 residues. V lost 6 bases and J lost 4; bases outside the gene matches: 2. The CDR3 DNA reads as TGTGCCAGCAGGGACAGGACCTATGGCTACACCTTC. This codes for CASRDRTYGYTF.

The genes are TRBV9 and TRBJ1-5, with 8 bases matching TRBD1. V dropped 0 bases and J dropped 0; count of bases not matched to a gene: 11. CDR1 and CDR2 from the germline V gene are SGDLS and YYNGEE. The CDR3 contains 19 residues. CDR3 sequence: CASSVDRTGTNYSNQPQHF. Written as DNA, the CDR3 is TGTGCCAGCAGCGTAGATAGGACAGGGACGAACTATAGCAATCAGCCCCAGCATTTT.

The chain combines TRBV29-1 with TRBJ1-1, with D unclear. Trimming removed 4 bases at V and 1 base at J, with 10 bases between. The CDR3 covers 13 residues. From germline, CDR1 is SQVTM and CDR2 ANQGSEA. CDR3 nucleotides: TGCAGCGTTGTTACCCACGGGAACACTGAAGCTTTCTTT. Protein product: CSVVTHGNTEAFF.

This clone was counted a single time. V gene TRBV6-5 combines with J gene TRBJ1-2; 8 bases map to TRBD1. Germline V gene lookup returns CDR1 MNHEY and CDR2 SVGAGI. V lost 4 bases to trimming and J lost 3 bases; unmatched junction nucleotides: 7. This CDR3 comprises 15 residues. The chain's CDR3 is CASSFIGQGDYGYTF. Here the CDR3 DNA reads TGTGCCAGCAGTTTTATCGGACAGGGTGACTATGGCTACACCTTC.

V is TRBV7-6 and J is TRBJ1-1, with D maybe TRBD1 (5 bases). CDR1 is SGHVS and CDR2 is FNYEAQ in the germline V gene. The V end lost 2 bases, the J end lost 3 bases, and 7 bases lay between the germline ends. The CDR3 length is 13 residues. In nucleotides, the CDR3 is TGTGCCAGCAGCTTAATCAGGGACACTGAAGCTTTCTTT. It is translated as CASSLIRDTEAFF.

This chain joins TRBV10-3 and TRBJ1-1; D possibly corresponds to TRBD1 (5 bases). Germline V lookup: CDR1 ENHRY, CDR2 SYGVKD. The germline V and J ends were trimmed by 10 bases and 1 base, with 7 bases remaining between them. The CDR3 runs 11 residues. The CDR3 here is CASQGNTEAFF. In DNA, the CDR3 is TGTGCCAGCCAGGGGAACACTGAAGCTTTCTTT.

This clone appeared a single time. This chain connects TRBV13 to TRBJ1-4; possible D gene TRBD1, 5 bases. Germline CDR1 is PRHDT and CDR2 is FYEKMQ (reference sequence). V was pared by 3 bases and J by 4 bases, with 9 bases between. The CDR3 runs to 14 residues. The CDR3 loop is CASSLGRNNEKLFF. CDR3 nucleotide sequence: TGTGCCAGCAGCTTGGGGCGTAATAATGAAAAACTGTTTTTT.

V is TRBV6-7 and J is TRBJ2-3; no firm D call. TRBV6-7 is assigned to the ORF class and has an uncertain function. Trimming took 7 bases from V and 4 from J, leaving 12 bases between them. The CDR3 extends over 13 amino acids. The CDR3 DNA reads TGTGCCAGCACCTCACTGGCGGCAGATACGCAGTATTTT. This gives the protein CASTSLAADTQYF.

A few counts support this clone. V and J are TRBV6-4 and TRBJ2-1; 7 positions agree with TRBD2. From germline, CDR1 is MRHNA and CDR2 SNTAGT. The CDR3 runs to 15 residues. The J segment lost 3 bases and the V segment lost 5 bases, leaving 7 bases of the junction unmatched. The CDR3 nucleotides read TGTGCCAGCAGTAAAGGACTAGAGGGCTACAATGAGCAGTTCTTC. Translation gives CASSKGLEGYNEQFF.

V and J are TRBV6-5 and TRBJ2-1, with D tentatively TRBD2 (5 bases). The CDR3 spans 13 residues. In germline, CDR1 is MNHEY, CDR2 SVGAGI. The V and J ends lost 4 bases and 6 bases respectively, with 10 bases between them. The CDR3 loop reads CASSSTGGNEQFF. CDR3 bases: TGTGCCAGCAGTTCTACCGGAGGCAATGAGCAGTTCTTC.

This chain joins TRBV27 and TRBJ2-7; 7 bases line up with TRBD1. From germline, CDR1 is MNHEY and CDR2 SMNVEV (reference sequence). The CDR3 contains 14 residues. J was trimmed by 2 bases and V by 6 bases; bases with no gene match: 7. Written as DNA, the CDR3 is TGTGCCAGCAGGCCCGGGACAGCGGCCTACGAGCAGTACTTC. Translated: CASRPGTAAYEQYF.

The rearrangement joins TRBV4-1 to TRBJ2-5; D is perhaps TRBD1 (5 bases). Trimming removed 0 bases from V and 1 base from J, with 9 bases in between. The CDR3 totals 15 residues. CDR1 and CDR2 (germline): MGHRA, YSYEKL. The DNA for the CDR3 is TGCGCCAGCAGCCAAGATCCCAGGGCCCAAGAGACCCAGTACTTC. Protein sequence: CASSQDPRAQETQYF.

V gene TRBV30 combines with J gene TRBJ2-7; 7 nucleotides line up with TRBD2. Germline trimming cut 4 bases from V and 4 bases from J; bases unmatched to any gene: 10. The CDR3 has 14 amino acids. Germline V gives CDR1 GTSNPN, CDR2 SVGIG (reference sequence). CDR3 sequence (DNA): TGTGCCTGGACCCCCCGGGGGAGGGGTTACGAGCAGTACTTC. The encoded protein is CAWTPRGRGYEQYF.

The rearrangement joins TRBV28 to TRBJ2-7, with D possibly TRBD2 on 6 matching bases. Per the germline V gene, CDR1 is MDHEN and CDR2 is SYDVKM. This CDR3 has 15 amino acids. Trimming cost V 6 bases and J 0 bases, with 15 bases left between them. CDR3 amino acids: CASSPPAGHSYEQYF. In nucleotides, the CDR3 is TGTGCCAGCAGCCCCCCGGCGGGGCACTCCTACGAGCAGTACTTC.

V is TRBV18 and J is TRBJ2-5; 10 bases line up with TRBD1. V gave up 4 bases and J gave up 5 bases; unmatched junction bases: 10. This CDR3 is built from 16 residues. Germline CDR1 and CDR2: KGHSH and LQKENI. CDR3 nucleotides: TGTGCCAGCTCACTGAAAGGGACAGGGGTCGCGGAGACCCAGTACTTC. It codes for CASSLKGTGVAETQYF.

With regard to this clone: Other nucleotide sequences from this sample produce the same CDR3. The genes are TRBV30 and TRBJ2-5; D is ambiguous. This CDR3 is 11 amino acids long. Trimming pared 2 bases from V and 4 bases from J, leaving 5 bases between. CDR1 and CDR2 from the germline V gene are GTSNPN and SVGIG (reference sequence). CDR3: CAWSLRETQYF. In nucleotides, the CDR3 is TGTGCCTGGAGTCTCCGAGAGACCCAGTACTTC.

This chain connects TRBV6-1 to TRBJ2-3; D is perhaps TRBD1 (6 bases). V was shortened by 4 bases and J by 3 bases, with 17 bases between the two germline ends. Per the germline V gene, CDR1 is MNHNS and CDR2 is SASEGT. The CDR3 is 16 residues long. In DNA form, the CDR3 reads TGTGCCAGCAGTGTTACGACAGGCCATGGGACAGATACGCAGTATTTT. Translation: CASSVTTGHGTDTQYF.

The chain carries TRBV6-4 and TRBJ2-3; a weak D match, TRBD1 (5 bases). The germline V gene encodes CDR1 MRHNA and CDR2 SNTAGT. The CDR3 length is 15 residues. V dropped 3 bases and J dropped 6 bases, with 16 bases sitting between them. This chain's CDR3 is CASSEWYGRADTQYF. Written as DNA, the CDR3 is TGTGCCAGCAGTGAGTGGTACGGCAGGGCGGATACGCAGTATTTT.

The chain recombines TRBV1 with TRBJ2-7; no check of the table's D call, TRBD2, against the DNA was made. TRBV1 has pseudogene status. The CDR3 runs 17 residues. The CDR3 region is CTSSQILASRGNYEQYF. For the CDR3, the DNA is TGCACCAGCAGCCAGATTCTCGCTTCTCGAGGGAACTACGAGCAGTACTTC.

V and J are TRBV5-1 and TRBJ1-1; D remains unclear. The CDR3 is 15 amino acids. The V gene's germline CDR1 is SGHRS and CDR2 YFSETQ. V was shortened by 0 bases and J by 1 base, with 10 bases between the two germline ends. Here the CDR3 reads CASSLDLRANTEAFF. CDR3 bases: TGCGCCAGCAGCTTGGACTTGAGAGCGAACACTGAAGCTTTCTTT.

In regard to this clone: Other nucleotide sequences in the sample specify the same CDR3. V gene TRBV2 combines with J gene TRBJ2-1; 8 bases fit TRBD2. This CDR3 comprises 15 residues. The germline gives CDR1 SNHLY, CDR2 FYNNEI. J gave up 3 bases and V 6 bases, and 7 bases lay outside the gene matches. CDR3 DNA: TGTGCCAGCAGAGGAAGCGGGAGTGTCTACAATGAGCAGTTCTTC. Protein sequence: CASRGSGSVYNEQFF. Full variable domain (outside the CDR3, taken from reference TRBV2 and TRBJ2-1): EPEVTQTPSHQVTQMGQEVILRCVPISNHLYFYWYRQILGQKVEFLVSFYNNEISEKSEIFDDQFSVERPDGSNFTLKIRSTKLEDSAMYFCASRGSGSVYNEQFFGPGTRLTVL.